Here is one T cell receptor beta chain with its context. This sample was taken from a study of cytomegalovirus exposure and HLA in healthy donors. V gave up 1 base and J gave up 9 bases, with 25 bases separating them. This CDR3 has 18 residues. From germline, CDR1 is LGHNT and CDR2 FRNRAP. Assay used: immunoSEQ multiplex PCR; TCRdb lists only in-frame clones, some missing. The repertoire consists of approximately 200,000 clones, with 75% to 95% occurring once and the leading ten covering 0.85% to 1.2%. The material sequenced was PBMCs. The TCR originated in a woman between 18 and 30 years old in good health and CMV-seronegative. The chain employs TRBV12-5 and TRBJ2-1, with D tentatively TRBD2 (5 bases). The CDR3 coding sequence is TGTGCTAGTGGTTTGGCCCAGAGGGATGGGTTTGGTTTGGGTGAGCAGTTCTTC. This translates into CASGLAQRDGFGLGEQFF.